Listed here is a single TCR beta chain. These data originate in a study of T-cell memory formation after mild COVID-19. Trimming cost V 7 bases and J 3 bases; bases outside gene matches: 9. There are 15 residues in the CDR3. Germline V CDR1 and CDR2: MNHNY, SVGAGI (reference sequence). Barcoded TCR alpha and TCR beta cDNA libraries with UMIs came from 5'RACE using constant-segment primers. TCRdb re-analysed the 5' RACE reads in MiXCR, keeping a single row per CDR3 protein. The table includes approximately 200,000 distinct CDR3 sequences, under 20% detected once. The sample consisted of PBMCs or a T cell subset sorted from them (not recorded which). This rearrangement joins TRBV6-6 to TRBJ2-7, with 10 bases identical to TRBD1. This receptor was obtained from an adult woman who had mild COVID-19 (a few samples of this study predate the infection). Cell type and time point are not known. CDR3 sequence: CASNPTDRGYYEQYF. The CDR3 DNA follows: TGTGCCAGCAATCCCACGGACAGGGGGTACTACGAGCAGTACTTC.